The 4 T cell receptor beta chains below come from one sample, sequenced in a study of T cell changes during pregnancy in multiple sclerosis. Clones were sequenced by immunoSEQ multiplex PCR, and TCRdb holds only the in-frame ones, with some missing. The sample includes 45,000 to 55,000 clones, approximately 92% of them seen just once. Material: CD4+ T cells from peripheral blood mononuclear cells, obtained after pregnancy. Receptor source: a female donor in good health, enrolled as a control in a pregnancy study.

This clone has just a few counts. This chain joins TRBV28 and TRBJ1-6; 7 bases agree with TRBD1. The CDR3 loop spans 15 amino acids. Germline CDR1 and CDR2: MDHEN and SYDVKM. Germline trimming cut 7 bases from V and 8 bases from J; bases unmatched to any gene: 11. The DNA of the CDR3 is TGTGCCAGCAACCGAGCCGACAGGGAGTATTCACCCCTCCACTTT. As protein: CASNRADREYSPLHF.

The CDR3 reads CASSRGTGDLEQYF. The CDR3 region has the DNA TGCGCCAGCAGCCGCGGGACAGGGGATCTCGAGCAGTACTTC. J is TRBJ2-5 and V is TRBV5-1; 10 nucleotides align to TRBD1. TRBJ2-7 explains the end of the DNA better; the J call may be wrong. The germline V gene encodes CDR1 SGHRS and CDR2 YFSETQ. The CDR3 spans 14 residues.

The gene calls are TRBV5-6 and TRBJ1-5; 9 bases align to TRBD1. With 0 bases clipped from V and 0 bases from J, the junction kept 7 bases outside the gene matches. The CDR3 totals 18 residues. Per germline, CDR1 SGHDT and CDR2 YYEEEE. CDR3 in DNA: TGTGCCAGCAGCTTGGTGGGACAGGGTGACAATAGCAATCAGCCCCAGCATTTT. As protein: CASSLVGQGDNSNQPQHF.

The CDR3 DNA follows: TGCGCCAGCAGCCAAACTACGGGGGGAGGCTACACCTTC. The encoded protein is CASSQTTGGGYTF. This chain links TRBV4-3 with TRBJ1-2; D is possibly TRBD1 (5 bases). This CDR3 is 13 amino acids long. V was trimmed by 2 bases and J by 8 bases, leaving 12 bases between them. Germline V lookup: CDR1 LGHNA, CDR2 YSLEER.